Shown below are 32 T cell receptor beta chains from a single sample sequenced in a study of response to subunit inactivated influenza vaccine. Each CDR3 protein gets one entry after TCRdb re-called the RT-PCR reads with MiXCR. The data contain hundreds of thousands of distinct CDR3 sequences, less than 20% of them seen just once; the ten biggest clones take up 11%. Sequenced material: PBMCs from blood, taken 5 days after vaccination. These TCRs come from a man aged 50-60 years who received an inactivated influenza vaccine.

The chain joins TRBV6-5 to TRBJ2-7; D ambiguous. The CDR3 loop spans 13 amino acids. V lost 4 bases and J lost 2, with 9 bases in between. Germline lookup yields CDR1 MNHEY and CDR2 SVGAGI. Here the CDR3 DNA reads TGTGCCAGCAGTTTCCGAGACCCCTACGAGCAGTACTTC. Protein sequence: CASSFRDPYEQYF.

The CDR3 here is CASSPGPGGTDTQYF. CDR3 DNA: TGTGCCAGCAGCCCGGGACCTGGGGGCACAGATACGCAGTATTTT. V and J are TRBV5-6 and TRBJ2-3; D might be TRBD1 or TRBD2, each matching 5 bases. The CDR3 is made up of 15 amino acids. Germline V gene data show CDR1 as SGHDT and CDR2 as YYEEEE. V shed 4 bases and J shed 1 base, with 13 bases lying between them.

There are a few counts of this clonotype. The V gene is TRBV27, the J gene TRBJ2-4; 7 nucleotides align to TRBD1. The CDR3 is 13 amino acids. Germline-derived CDR1 and CDR2 are MNHEY and SMNVEV (reference sequence). V gave up 6 bases and J gave up 8 bases; unmatched junction bases: 7. This chain's CDR3 is CASSQYRGDIQYF. In DNA form, the CDR3 reads TGTGCCAGCAGCCAATACAGGGGTGACATTCAGTACTTC.

The chain employs TRBV5-1 and TRBJ2-1, with TRBD1 matching 8 bases. This CDR3 is 15 amino acids long. Germline values: CDR1 SGHRS, CDR2 YFSETQ. V trimming: 4 bases; J trimming: 9 bases; junction bases outside the gene matches: 12. In DNA form, the CDR3 reads TGCGCCAGCAGCGACTCGACAGGGGTGACTTTTGAGCAGTTCTTC. Its translation is CASSDSTGVTFEQFF.

This clonotype was found a few times. The J gene is TRBJ2-5, the V gene TRBV5-1, with TRBD2 as a possible D gene (5 bases). The ends were cut back, 5 bases at V and 5 bases at J, with 13 bases in the middle. Germline lookup yields CDR1 SGHRS and CDR2 YFSETQ. The CDR3 loop spans 13 amino acids. The CDR3 DNA is TGCGCCAGCAGGGACTTCTCTGGGGAGACCCAGTACTTC. Its translation: CASRDFSGETQYF.

This clonotype was detected only a few times. This chain links TRBV15 with TRBJ1-5; TRBD1 might be the D (5 bases). CDR3 length: 14 amino acids. V was pared by 4 bases and J by 7 bases, with 14 bases between. The germline CDR1 and CDR2 sequences are LNHNV and YYDKDF (reference sequence). CDR3 amino acids: CATSTSGSWQPQHF. The CDR3 DNA is TGTGCCACCAGCACCTCAGGGAGTTGGCAGCCCCAGCATTTT.

This clonotype turned up a few times. The CDR3 here is CASSPSVLIHEQYF. The CDR3 coding sequence is TGTGCCAGCAGTCCTTCGGTCCTGATCCACGAGCAGTACTTC. This chain joins TRBV6-1 and TRBJ2-7; D unresolved. The germline V gene has CDR1 MNHNS and CDR2 SASEGT. The V end lost 5 bases, the J end lost 5 bases, and 16 bases lay between the germline ends. The CDR3 totals 14 residues.

The chain recombines TRBV28 with TRBJ2-7, with D possibly being TRBD1 (6 bases). This CDR3 comprises 15 residues. Trimming pared 5 bases from V and 0 bases from J, leaving 14 bases between. The germline CDR1 and CDR2 sequences are MDHEN and SYDVKM. In nucleotides, the CDR3 is TGTGCCAGCAGTCCGCCTGCGGACAGCTCCTACGAGCAGTACTTC. Protein sequence: CASSPPADSSYEQYF.

This clonotype was counted only a few times. The chain uses TRBV7-9 and TRBJ1-1, with TRBD1 as a possible D gene (5 bases). Germline V gene data show CDR1 as SEHNR and CDR2 as FQNEAQ (reference sequence). Trimming pared 2 bases from V and 0 bases from J, leaving 10 bases between. The CDR3 has 15 residues. The CDR3 loop reads CASSLQQGLNTEAFF. In DNA, the CDR3 is TGTGCCAGCAGCTTACAGCAGGGCCTGAACACTGAAGCTTTCTTT.

The chain combines TRBV4-2 with TRBJ2-5; no clear D gene. Germline assignment: CDR1 LGHNA and CDR2 YNFKEQ. The CDR3 length is 16 residues. The V end was cut by 0 bases, the J end by 1 base, with 12 bases between. CDR3 sequence reads: CASSQDGSGRQETQYF. CDR3 DNA: TGTGCCAGCAGCCAAGACGGCTCGGGTCGCCAAGAGACCCAGTACTTC.

This clonotype has at least ten counts. This chain connects TRBV6-5 to TRBJ2-7; possible D gene TRBD1, 5 bases. Germline assignment: CDR1 MNHEY and CDR2 SVGAGI. The CDR3 extends over 14 amino acids. Between the trimmed V and J ends, which lost 2 bases and 3 bases, there was a span of 11 bases. CDR3 residues: CASSYGTGNYEQYF. CDR3 nucleotide sequence: TGTGCCAGCAGTTACGGAACAGGTAACTACGAGCAGTACTTC.

In its sample, this clonotype was seen many times. The rearrangement links TRBV7-2 to TRBJ1-2; D may be TRBD1 (6 bases). V was pared by 5 bases and J by 7 bases, with 20 bases between. Germline V gene sequence: CDR1 SGHTA, CDR2 FQGNSA. The CDR3 sequence is 15 residues long. This chain's CDR3 is CASSLRQVITGGYTF. The DNA for the CDR3 is TGTGCCAGCAGCCTGCGACAGGTTATTACGGGTGGCTACACCTTC. Together with reference TRBV7-2 and TRBJ1-2, the CDR3 gives the full variable domain: GAGVSQSPSNKVTEKGKDVELRCDPISGHTALYWYRQSLGQGLEFLIYFQGNSAPDKSGLPSDRFSAERTGGSVSTLTIQRTQQEDSAVYLCASSLRQVITGGYTFGSGTRLTVV.

This clonotype was seen a few times. The chain joins TRBV12-3 or TRBV12-4 to TRBJ2-4; no reliable D call. Trimming pared 5 bases from V and 0 bases from J, leaving 8 bases between. There are 14 residues in the CDR3. The chain's CDR3 is CASSASVAKNIQYF. The CDR3 bases are TGTGCCAGCAGTGCCAGTGTAGCCAAAAACATTCAGTACTTC.

This clonotype has more than one count but fewer than ten. The V call is TRBV6-6, the J call TRBJ2-7; D may be TRBD2 (5 bases). The germline gives CDR1 MNHNY, CDR2 SVGAGI (reference sequence). The CDR3 totals 13 residues. Trimming stripped 7 bases from V and 5 bases from J, with 15 bases between. CDR3 residues: CASNPQVRDEQYF. The CDR3 bases are TGTGCCAGCAACCCCCAGGTGCGGGACGAGCAGTACTTC.

V gene TRBV5-1 combines with J gene TRBJ2-5; 12 bases are a match to TRBD1. Trimming took 3 bases from V and 5 from J; bases not matched to a gene: 11. Germline CDR1 is SGHRS and CDR2 is YFSETQ. The CDR3 spans 17 residues. CDR3 sequence: CASSSAPTGTGGETQYF. For the CDR3, the DNA is TGCGCCAGCAGCTCTGCCCCGACAGGGACAGGGGGCGAGACCCAGTACTTC.

The rearrangement links TRBV6-1 to TRBJ1-3; no clear D. Germline V CDR1 and CDR2: MNHNS, SASEGT. Deletions cut 5 bases from V and 0 bases from J, with 11 bases between. This CDR3 comprises 15 residues. The DNA of the CDR3 is TGTGCCAGCAGTACCCGCCAGCCCTCTGGAAACACCATATATTTT. Amino acid sequence: CASSTRQPSGNTIYF.

In its sample, this clonotype was seen a few times. The chain recombines TRBV6-5 with TRBJ2-2; weak D call: TRBD2 (6 bases). Germline V gives CDR1 MNHEY, CDR2 SVGAGI. Trimming removed 4 bases from V and 5 bases from J, with 11 bases in between. This CDR3 comprises 14 residues. The CDR3 nucleotides read TGTGCCAGCAGTTTCGGAGGGGCGACCGGGGAGCTGTTTTTT. Protein: CASSFGGATGELFF.

This rearrangement joins TRBV7-9 to TRBJ2-5; perhaps D is TRBD1 or TRBD2 (5 bases each). Trimming removed 3 bases from V and 5 bases from J, with 16 bases in between. The germline gives CDR1 SEHNR, CDR2 FQNEAQ (reference sequence). CDR3 length equals 15 residues. In nucleotides, the CDR3 is TGTGCCAGCAGCTTCCAGCAGGGATGGGGGGAGACCCAGTACTTC. This encodes CASSFQQGWGETQYF.

The rearrangement uses TRBV29-1 and TRBJ2-5, with TRBD1 matching 10 bases. Germline values: CDR1 SQVTM, CDR2 ANQGSEA. The length of the CDR3 is 12 residues. With 3 bases clipped from V and 5 bases from J, the junction kept 0 bases outside the gene matches. For the CDR3, the DNA is TGCAGCGTTGAGGGACAGGGGGAGACCCAGTACTTC. Its protein product is CSVEGQGETQYF.

The DNA for the CDR3 is TGTGCCAGCAGGGAATGGACAGGGACGTCAGAGACCCAGTACTTC. Translating it yields CASREWTGTSETQYF. The chain couples TRBV2 to TRBJ2-5; 8 bases line up with TRBD1. There are 15 residues in the CDR3. V gave up 6 bases and J gave up 4 bases; unmatched junction bases: 10. Germline CDR1 reads SNHLY; CDR2 reads FYNNEI.

The chain couples TRBV6-1 to TRBJ1-2; D is ambiguous. V lost 1 base and J lost 5, with 17 bases in between. The CDR3 has 16 amino acids. From germline, CDR1 is MNHNS and CDR2 SASEGT. The CDR3 is CASSEDSVGPYYGYTF. The CDR3 DNA reads as TGTGCCAGCAGTGAAGATTCGGTAGGGCCTTATTATGGCTACACCTTC.

This clonotype was found a few times. The chain is built from TRBV20-1 and TRBJ2-7, with TRBD1 matching over 7 bases. The CDR3 runs to 14 residues. J was trimmed by 0 bases and V by 5 bases; bases with no gene match: 7. From germline, CDR1 is DFQATT and CDR2 SNEGSKA (reference sequence). The CDR3 DNA sequence: TGCAGTGCTCCCCGCGACAGGGTCTCCTACGAGCAGTACTTC. Amino acids: CSAPRDRVSYEQYF.

This clonotype came up a few times. This rearrangement joins TRBV5-5 to TRBJ1-1, with TRBD1 matching 8 bases. Germline V gives CDR1 SGHKS, CDR2 YYEKEE (reference sequence). The junction had 5 bases not matched to a gene; V was cut back by 0 bases and J by 4 bases. CDR3 length: 15 residues. As DNA, the CDR3 is TGTGCCAGCAGCTTGGTAGTTACAGGGGGCACTGAAGCTTTCTTT. This encodes CASSLVVTGGTEAFF.

The chain employs TRBV29-1 and TRBJ2-7; 10 nucleotides line up with TRBD1. The germline CDR1 and CDR2 sequences are SQVTM and ANQGSEA. The CDR3 totals 14 residues. V gave up 3 bases and J gave up 0 bases; unmatched junction bases: 2. The CDR3 region is CSVDWTGGSYEQYF. CDR3 DNA sequence: TGCAGCGTTGATTGGACAGGGGGCTCCTACGAGCAGTACTTC.

This clonotype was recorded a few times. V and J are TRBV28 and TRBJ2-1, with TRBD2 matching 7 bases. CDR1 MDHEN and CDR2 SYDVKM come from the germline V gene. With V trimmed by 2 bases and J by 6 bases, 7 bases remained unmatched. This CDR3 has 15 residues. CDR3 nucleotides: TGTGCCAGCAGTTTAGGGGAGGGCCACTTCAATGAGCAGTTCTTC. The encoded protein is CASSLGEGHFNEQFF.

This clonotype was detected only a few times. V is TRBV6-2 or TRBV6-3 and J is TRBJ2-1, with unresolved D. Trimming cost V 3 bases and J 3 bases, with 18 bases left between them. This CDR3 has 17 residues. CDR1 and CDR2 (germline): MNHEY, SVGEGT. The CDR3 nucleotides are TGTGCCAGCAGTTATGGCCCTGGGTTAGCTTACTACAATGAGCAGTTCTTC. Protein sequence: CASSYGPGLAYYNEQFF.

The V gene is TRBV20-1, the J gene TRBJ2-2; 7 bases are a match to TRBD1. Germline-derived CDR1 and CDR2 are DFQATT and SNEGSKA (reference sequence). V was pared by 3 bases and J by 7 bases, with 14 bases of the junction left unmatched. There are 16 residues in the CDR3. The CDR3 protein is CSARLPDRVGVGELFF. The CDR3 DNA sequence: TGCAGTGCTAGGCTCCCCGACAGGGTCGGGGTCGGGGAGCTGTTTTTT.

The chain recombines TRBV9 with TRBJ2-1, with 10 bases that match TRBD1. This CDR3 region has 15 residues. Germline V gene sequence: CDR1 SGDLS, CDR2 YYNGEE. The trim removed 2 bases at V and 8 bases at J, leaving 7 bases unmatched. The CDR3 reads CASSVGTGVGYEQFF. The DNA for the CDR3 is TGTGCCAGCAGCGTGGGGACAGGGGTTGGCTATGAGCAGTTCTTC.

This clonotype occurred once. This chain connects TRBV9 to TRBJ2-5; D might be TRBD1 or TRBD2, each matching 6 bases. Germline V CDR1 and CDR2: SGDLS, YYNGEE. This CDR3 contains 14 residues. V shed 4 bases and J shed 8 bases, with 18 bases lying between them. The CDR3: CASSPRPGAGTQYF. CDR3 coding DNA: TGTGCCAGCAGCCCCCGACCGGGGGCAGGTACCCAGTACTTC.

CDR3 residues: CASRPFADISYGYTF. CDR3 bases: TGTGCCAGCAGGCCGTTTGCCGATATCAGCTATGGCTACACCTTC. The chain joins TRBV6-2 or TRBV6-3 to TRBJ1-2; D gene unclear. Germline-derived CDR1 and CDR2 are MNHEY and SVGEGT. The germline V and J ends were trimmed by 6 bases and 4 bases, with 18 bases remaining between them. The CDR3 loop spans 15 amino acids.

Only a few counts were recorded for this clonotype. J is TRBJ2-1 and V is TRBV6-2 or TRBV6-3, with 11 bases lining up with TRBD2. The CDR3 contains 17 residues. Unmatched junction bases numbered 9, after V lost 4 bases and J lost 4 bases. Germline assignment: CDR1 MNHEY and CDR2 SVGEGT. This CDR3 is CASSWNTSGSWYNEQFF. The CDR3 DNA sequence: TGTGCCAGCAGTTGGAACACTAGCGGGAGCTGGTACAATGAGCAGTTCTTC.

This clonotype was recorded once. The chain uses TRBV7-8 and TRBJ2-7; a possible D gene is TRBD2 (5 bases). With 5 bases removed from V and 6 bases from J, the gap between germline ends came to 20 bases. The CDR3 loop spans 15 amino acids. From germline, CDR1 is SGHVS and CDR2 FQNEAQ. CDR3 bases: TGTGCCAGCAGCCCAAGACGTTTGACCCGGGGCGAGCAGTACTTC. It translates to CASSPRRLTRGEQYF.